The 21 T cell receptor beta chains below come from one sample, sequenced in a study of PD-L1 blockade in urothelial cancer. The method was immunoSEQ multiplex PCR; TCRdb's version includes in-frame clones alone and lacks a portion of them. The sample holds approximately 93,000 clones, less than 85% seen once. Noted time point: peripheral blood 6 weeks after treatment start. Sequenced material: PBMCs, taken around atezolizumab (anti-PD-L1) treatment. Every receptor here comes from a man in his 70s with urothelial cancer.

The chain couples TRBV9 to TRBJ1-3, with unresolved D. The V gene's germline CDR1 is SGDLS and CDR2 YYNGEE. The CDR3 contains 15 residues. V shed 4 bases and J shed 4 bases, with 15 bases lying between them. CDR3 nucleotide sequence: TGTGCCAGCAGCTTGGACGGGGTCGGGGGAAACACCATATATTTT. Its translation is CASSLDGVGGNTIYF.

The chain has TRBV4-1 and TRBJ1-1; D possibly corresponds to TRBD1 (5 bases). Germline V lookup: CDR1 MGHRA, CDR2 YSYEKL. The CDR3 spans 15 residues. V lost 3 bases to trimming and J lost 4 bases, with 15 bases between them. The CDR3 nucleotides are TGCGCCAGCAGCCAGGGGGAGGACCGGGGCACTGAAGCTTTCTTT. Amino acid sequence: CASSQGEDRGTEAFF.

The DNA for the CDR3 is TGTGCCAGCAGCTTGGAAGGTAGCGCCTACAATGAGCAGTTCTTC. Encoded protein: CASSLEGSAYNEQFF. The chain combines TRBV5-5 with TRBJ2-1, with D perhaps TRBD2 (5 bases). The V gene lost 0 bases and the J gene lost 2 bases, with 9 bases spanning the gap. This CDR3 comprises 15 residues. Germline values: CDR1 SGHKS, CDR2 YYEKEE (reference sequence).

This clone was counted once. The V and J genes are TRBV7-2 and TRBJ2-5; 8 bases are shared with TRBD2. The CDR3 totals 15 residues. Germline CDR1 reads SGHTA; CDR2 reads FQGNSA. V shed 3 bases, J shed 7 bases, and the junction held 10 bases outside the gene matches. The CDR3 DNA sequence: TGTGCCAGCAGCTTTATCACGGGAGGGGAAGGGACCCAGTACTTC. This gives the protein CASSFITGGEGTQYF.

The genes are TRBV6-5 and TRBJ1-1; D is possibly TRBD1 (6 bases). CDR3 length: 13 residues. The germline V gene has CDR1 MNHEY and CDR2 SVGAGI. The V end lost 6 bases, the J end lost 6 bases, and 14 bases lay between the germline ends. Here the CDR3 DNA reads TGTGCCAGCAGCAAAACAGGGCGGTCTGAAGCTTTCTTT. This sequence encodes CASSKTGRSEAFF.

The chain uses TRBV5-1 and TRBJ1-6; D is perhaps TRBD1 (5 bases). CDR3 length: 15 amino acids. V was shortened by 0 bases and J by 5 bases, with 9 bases between the two germline ends. Germline assignment: CDR1 SGHRS and CDR2 YFSETQ. CDR3 sequence (DNA): TGCGCCAGCAGCTTGGAAGGGGCGAATAATTCACCCCTCCACTTT. It translates to CASSLEGANNSPLHF.

The chain recombines TRBV5-4 with TRBJ1-2; 8 bases agree with TRBD1. The length of the CDR3 is 13 residues. V lost 1 base, J lost 8 bases, and 4 bases stayed unmatched. The germline gives CDR1 SGHNT, CDR2 YYREEE (reference sequence). The CDR3 reads CASSLQGAEGYTF. CDR3 sequence (DNA): TGTGCCAGCAGCTTGCAGGGGGCGGAGGGCTACACCTTC. Together with reference TRBV5-4 and TRBJ1-2, the CDR3 gives the full variable domain: ETGVTQSPTHLIKTRGQQVTLRCSSQSGHNTVSWYQQALGQGPQFIFQYYREEENGRGNFPPRFSGLQFPNYSSELNVNALELDDSALYLCASSLQGAEGYTFGSGTRLTVV.

The chain carries TRBV18 and TRBJ2-1, with a possible D match to TRBD1 (6 bases). Germline lookup yields CDR1 KGHSH and CDR2 LQKENI. The CDR3 runs 14 residues. V lost 1 base and J lost 7, with 11 bases in between. CDR3: CASSPRQGTNEQFF. In DNA form, the CDR3 reads TGTGCCAGCTCACCACGGCAGGGGACGAATGAGCAGTTCTTC.

In DNA, the CDR3 is TGTGCCAGTAGCCCTTCTAGCGGGGGCCAGCCATTGCAGTATTTT. Its translation: CASSPSSGGQPLQYF. The gene calls are TRBV19 and TRBJ2-3, with TRBD2 matching 10 bases. J gave up 11 bases and V 6 bases, and 14 bases lay outside the gene matches. The CDR3 has 15 amino acids. CDR1 is LNHDA and CDR2 is SQIVND in the germline V gene (reference sequence).

This clone was seen a few times. The chain is built from TRBV30 and TRBJ1-2, with 7 positions matching TRBD1. The V gene's germline CDR1 is GTSNPN and CDR2 SVGIG (reference sequence). Germline trimming cut 0 bases from V and 5 bases from J; bases unmatched to any gene: 9. The length of the CDR3 is 15 residues. The CDR3 sequence: CAWSVELGGAYGYTF. The CDR3 nucleotides are TGTGCCTGGAGTGTGGAGCTAGGGGGCGCATATGGCTACACCTTC.

This rearrangement joins TRBV5-1 to TRBJ2-3; TRBD2 aligns across 13 bases. The germline gives CDR1 SGHRS, CDR2 YFSETQ. This CDR3 comprises 15 residues. The V segment lost 4 bases and the J segment 9 bases; nucleotides outside the gene matches: 8. This chain's CDR3 is CASSIGTSGVGTQYF. In nucleotides, the CDR3 is TGCGCCAGCAGCATCGGGACTAGCGGGGTTGGGACGCAGTATTTT.

Details on this clone: At one boundary the junction diverges from the germline segment, which might be a read error. Distinct nucleotide sequences in the sample also encode this CDR3. V is TRBV6-5 and J is TRBJ2-7, with D possibly matching TRBD2 (7 bases). The CDR3 runs to 15 residues. CDR1 and CDR2 from the germline V gene are MNHEY and SVGAGI. CDR3 in DNA: TGTGCCAGCACCCCCAATTGGGGGGGCTCCTACGAGCAATACTTC. This encodes CASTPNWGGSYEQYF.

This clone showed up just a few times. The chain carries TRBV4-2 and TRBJ1-1; D not certain. The CDR3 runs 14 residues. Germline V gene sequence: CDR1 LGHNA, CDR2 YNFKEQ. V was clipped by 0 bases and J by 1 base, with 6 bases between them. CDR3 DNA: TGTGCCAGCAGCCAAGACGAGGGGAACACTGAAGCTTTCTTT. This gives the protein CASSQDEGNTEAFF.

This clone was seen a handful of times. The chain couples TRBV2 to TRBJ1-1, with D possibly being TRBD1 (5 bases). Germline V gene lookup returns CDR1 SNHLY and CDR2 FYNNEI. This CDR3 region has 15 residues. The V gene lost 4 bases and the J gene lost 5 bases, with 17 bases spanning the gap. The CDR3 sequence is CASSGIPRGETEAFF. CDR3 DNA sequence: TGTGCCAGCAGTGGGATTCCTCGGGGGGAAACTGAAGCTTTCTTT.

The gene calls are TRBV4-1 and TRBJ2-4, with TRBD1 matching over 10 bases. V trimming: 3 bases; J trimming: 4 bases; junction bases outside the gene matches: 6. This CDR3 contains 16 residues. Per germline, CDR1 MGHRA and CDR2 YSYEKL. The CDR3 sequence is CASSQVPGQGKNIQYF. The CDR3 nucleotides read TGCGCCAGCAGCCAGGTACCGGGACAGGGGAAAAACATTCAGTACTTC.

The genes are TRBV9 and TRBJ2-3; 11 bases fit TRBD2. This CDR3 comprises 16 residues. Germline lookup yields CDR1 SGDLS and CDR2 YYNGEE. Losses at the gene ends were 4 bases for V and 6 bases for J; bases not matched to a gene: 10. The CDR3 region is CASSLASTSGMDTQYF. CDR3 nucleotides: TGTGCCAGCAGCCTAGCTTCGACTAGCGGGATGGATACGCAGTATTTT.

The rearrangement links TRBV28 to TRBJ1-1; 7 positions match TRBD1. The CDR3 runs 14 residues. Looked up from germline, CDR1 is MDHEN and CDR2 is SYDVKM. Trimming took 5 bases from V and 3 from J; bases not matched to a gene: 6. The CDR3 DNA sequence: TGTGCCAGCAGTCCTACCGACAGGGACACTGAAGCTTTCTTT. It encodes CASSPTDRDTEAFF.

The CDR3 spells CASSVDGNTEAFF. In nucleotides, the CDR3 is TGTGCCAGCAGCGTAGACGGGAACACTGAAGCTTTCTTT. The chain uses TRBV9 and TRBJ1-1; D is uncertain. V lost 0 bases to trimming and J lost 1 base, with 4 bases between them. Germline loops: CDR1 SGDLS, CDR2 YYNGEE. The CDR3 runs 13 residues.

Only one count was recorded for this clone. This chain joins TRBV2 and TRBJ1-5, with 7 bases aligning to TRBD1. The V and J ends lost 6 bases and 7 bases, in that order; junction bases with no gene match: 15. The germline V gene encodes CDR1 SNHLY and CDR2 FYNNEI. The CDR3 sequence is 16 residues long. The CDR3 bases are TGTGCCAGCAGCGGAACGGGAGGGGGCGACGGGCAGCCCCAGCATTTT. Translated, it gives CASSGTGGGDGQPQHF.

J is TRBJ1-5 and V is TRBV6-6, with TRBD1 as a possible D gene (5 bases). The CDR3 is made up of 16 amino acids. Trimming cost V 5 bases and J 2 bases, with 16 bases left between them. CDR1 is MNHNY, CDR2 SVGAGI, per germline (reference sequence). The CDR3 protein is CASSTLFGGGNQPQHF. The CDR3, as DNA: TGTGCCAGCAGTACCTTATTCGGGGGAGGCAATCAGCCCCAGCATTTT.

The genes are TRBV9 and TRBJ1-1, with D possibly matching TRBD1 (5 bases). V lost 4 bases and J lost 0, with 16 bases in between. Looked up from germline, CDR1 is SGDLS and CDR2 is YYNGEE. This CDR3 has 16 amino acids. CDR3 nucleotides: TGTGCCAGCAGCCGTCGACAGAGCCTAATGAACACTGAAGCTTTCTTT. Translating gives CASSRRQSLMNTEAFF.